This is a list of T cell receptor beta chains from one sample in a study of blood T cell repertoires in COVID-19. Libraries were prepared by immunoSEQ multiplex PCR; TCRdb keeps only in-frame clonotypes and omits some of them. The sample consists of over 85,000 clones, roughly 86% of them appearing once. Sequencing input: peripheral blood. The receptors shown here come from a human donor in a cohort sampled during active COVID-19. The CDR3 runs from the conserved cysteine through the conserved F or W. Fields, in order: V gene, J gene, CDR3 protein.

V gene: TRBV19; J gene: TRBJ1-6; CDR3 protein: CASSKEGRSYNSPLHF
V gene: TRBV7-2; J gene: TRBJ1-3; CDR3 protein: CASSLISRGTGNTIYF
V gene: TRBV6-5; J gene: TRBJ2-7; CDR3 protein: CASSPGWDEQYF
V gene: TRBV11-2; J gene: TRBJ2-7; CDR3 protein: CASTGTGIGEQYF
V gene: TRBV5-6; J gene: TRBJ1-2; CDR3 protein: CASSADRGYGYTF
V gene: TRBV19; J gene: TRBJ1-6; CDR3 protein: CASSIPAADLAGNSPLHF
V gene: TRBV27; J gene: TRBJ1-2; CDR3 protein: CASRVFPQTSANYGYTF
V gene: TRBV27; J gene: TRBJ2-7; CDR3 protein: CASSSTLFISGTGNYEQYF
V gene: TRBV6-6; J gene: TRBJ1-1; CDR3 protein: CASSRRETEAFF
V gene: TRBV10-3; J gene: TRBJ2-5; CDR3 protein: CAISEVGGVETQYF
V gene: TRBV7-9; J gene: TRBJ2-4; CDR3 protein: CASSPGQGMAKNIQYF
V gene: TRBV3-1/TRBV3-2; J gene: TRBJ1-1; CDR3 protein: CASSQALGTALNTEAFF
V gene: TRBV7-9; J gene: TRBJ2-3; CDR3 protein: CASSPRGAGGLVDTQYF
V gene: TRBV5-6; J gene: TRBJ1-1; CDR3 protein: CASSNPTTGGRAFF
V gene: TRBV2; J gene: TRBJ1-5; CDR3 protein: CASSQEQGSNQPQHF
V gene: TRBV6-5; J gene: TRBJ2-7; CDR3 protein: CASSYQRGSYEQYF
V gene: TRBV7-3; J gene: TRBJ2-5; CDR3 protein: CASSLSGQETQYF
V gene: TRBV18; J gene: TRBJ2-7; CDR3 protein: CASSPSGSSGLEQYF
V gene: TRBV19; J gene: TRBJ2-1; CDR3 protein: CASSIPVSSYNEQFF
V gene: TRBV7-2; J gene: TRBJ2-7; CDR3 protein: CASSLAGGPPYEQYF
V gene: TRBV28; J gene: TRBJ2-7; CDR3 protein: CASMGARSYEQYF
V gene: TRBV7-2; J gene: TRBJ2-6; CDR3 protein: CASSLVASGSSGANVLTF
V gene: TRBV6-1; J gene: TRBJ2-1; CDR3 protein: CASNSQRDYNEQFF
V gene: TRBV6-6; J gene: TRBJ2-4; CDR3 protein: CASSTHQGYENIQYF
V gene: TRBV4-1; J gene: TRBJ2-3; CDR3 protein: CASSQDESSGSFRTDTQYF
V gene: TRBV9; J gene: TRBJ2-7; CDR3 protein: CASSVGGEPYEQYF
V gene: TRBV10-3; J gene: TRBJ1-6; CDR3 protein: CAISPTGSETPLHF
V gene: TRBV6-2/TRBV6-3; J gene: TRBJ1-1; CDR3 protein: CASSLDADRAQVNTEAFF
V gene: TRBV29-1; J gene: TRBJ2-5; CDR3 protein: CSTRRLRQETQYF
V gene: TRBV6-6; J gene: TRBJ2-1; CDR3 protein: CATRLAGDYSYNEQFF
V gene: TRBV9; J gene: TRBJ2-1; CDR3 protein: CASSPWTSRSYNEQFF